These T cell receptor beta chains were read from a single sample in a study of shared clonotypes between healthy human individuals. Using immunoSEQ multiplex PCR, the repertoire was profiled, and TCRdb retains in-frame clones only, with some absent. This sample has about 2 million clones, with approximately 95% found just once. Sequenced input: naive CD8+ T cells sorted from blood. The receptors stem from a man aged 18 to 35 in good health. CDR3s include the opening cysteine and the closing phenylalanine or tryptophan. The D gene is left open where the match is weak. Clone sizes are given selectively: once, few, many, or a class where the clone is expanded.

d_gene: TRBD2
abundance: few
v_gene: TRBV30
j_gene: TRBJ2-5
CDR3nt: TGTGCCTGGAGTCCAAGACTAGCGGAGACCCAGTACTTC
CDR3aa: CAWSPRLAETQYF

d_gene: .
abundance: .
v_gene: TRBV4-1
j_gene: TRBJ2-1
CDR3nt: TGCGCCAGCAGCCAAGGGTACGGAAGCAATGAGCAGTTCTTC
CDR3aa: CASSQGYGSNEQFF

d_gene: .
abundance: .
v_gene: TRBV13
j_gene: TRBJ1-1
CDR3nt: TGTGCCAGCAGCACTCCCGGGACTGGGAGTGGTGAAGCTTTCTTT
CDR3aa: CASSTPGTGSGEAFF

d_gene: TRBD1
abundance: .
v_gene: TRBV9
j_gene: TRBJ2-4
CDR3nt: TGTGCCAGCAGCTCGGGACAGGGGAAAAACATTCAGTACTTC
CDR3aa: CASSSGQGKNIQYF

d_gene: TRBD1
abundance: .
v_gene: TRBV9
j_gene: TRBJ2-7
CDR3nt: TGTGCCAGCAGCCCCGGGACAGGGAATAGGGACGAGCAGTACTTC
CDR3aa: CASSPGTGNRDEQYF

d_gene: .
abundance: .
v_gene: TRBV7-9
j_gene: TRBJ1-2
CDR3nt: TGTGCCAGCAGCTTAAATCTGAACAGGGCTAACTATGGCTACACCTTC
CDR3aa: CASSLNLNRANYGYTF

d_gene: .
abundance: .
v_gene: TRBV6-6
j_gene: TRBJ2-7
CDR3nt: TGTGCCAGCAGTTGGGGGTCCGCCTACGAGCAGTACTTC
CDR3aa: CASSWGSAYEQYF

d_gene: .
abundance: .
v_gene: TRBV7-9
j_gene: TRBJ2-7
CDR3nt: TGTGCCAGCAGCTTCGAGGGTTCCCACGAGCAGTACTTC
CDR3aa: CASSFEGSHEQYF

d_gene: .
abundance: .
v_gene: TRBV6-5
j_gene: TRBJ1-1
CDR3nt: TGTGCCAGCAGTTATTCTGTGAACACTGAAGCTTTCTTT
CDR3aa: CASSYSVNTEAFF

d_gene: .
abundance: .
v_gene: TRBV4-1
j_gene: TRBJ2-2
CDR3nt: TGCGCCAGCAGCCAAGATCTAGTGGGTGGCGGGGAGCTGTTTTTT
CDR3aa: CASSQDLVGGGELFF

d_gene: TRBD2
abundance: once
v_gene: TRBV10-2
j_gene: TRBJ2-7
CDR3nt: TGCGCCAGTCTTAGCGGGAGTGGGGAGCAGTACTTC
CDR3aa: CASLSGSGEQYF

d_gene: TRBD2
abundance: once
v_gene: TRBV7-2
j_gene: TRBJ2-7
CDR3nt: TGTGCCAGCAGCTTCGGACTAGCAATCACCTACGAGCAGTACTTC
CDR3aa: CASSFGLAITYEQYF

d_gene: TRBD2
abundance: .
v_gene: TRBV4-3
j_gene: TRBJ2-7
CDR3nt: TGCGCCAGCAGCCTGATAGCGGGGGCCTACGAGCAGTACTTC
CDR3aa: CASSLIAGAYEQYF

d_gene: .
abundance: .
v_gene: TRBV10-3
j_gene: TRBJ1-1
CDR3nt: TGTGCCATCAGTCCTGACAGTCTTAACACTGAAGCTTTCTTT
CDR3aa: CAISPDSLNTEAFF

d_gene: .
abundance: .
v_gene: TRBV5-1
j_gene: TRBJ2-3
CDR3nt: TGCGCCAGCAGCTTGGACGGGACGGGCACAGATACGCAGTATTTT
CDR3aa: CASSLDGTGTDTQYF

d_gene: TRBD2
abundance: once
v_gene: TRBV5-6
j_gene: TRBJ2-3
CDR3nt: TGTGCCAGCAGCCCGGAGCGGGGGCGCGCTGGAGATACGCAGTATTTT
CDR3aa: CASSPERGRAGDTQYF

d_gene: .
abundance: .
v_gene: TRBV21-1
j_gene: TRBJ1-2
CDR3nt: TGTGCCAGCGGAAAACCGGGACAGGGAAAGCAGCATGGCTACACCTTC
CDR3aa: CASGKPGQGKQHGYTF

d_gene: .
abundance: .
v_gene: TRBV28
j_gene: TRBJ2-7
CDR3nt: TGTGCCAGCAGTTTAAGGGGAGACGGGTACTACGAGCAGTACTTC
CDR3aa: CASSLRGDGYYEQYF

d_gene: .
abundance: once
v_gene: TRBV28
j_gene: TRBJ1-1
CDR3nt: TGTGCCAGCAGTTTCGTGGACAGGAACACTGAAGCTTTCTTT
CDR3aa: CASSFVDRNTEAFF

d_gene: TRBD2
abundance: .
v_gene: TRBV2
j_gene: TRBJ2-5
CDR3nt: TGTGCCAGCAGTGTAGCGGGTGGAGAGACCCAGTACTTC
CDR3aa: CASSVAGGETQYF

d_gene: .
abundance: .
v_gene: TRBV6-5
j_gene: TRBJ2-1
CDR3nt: TGTGCCAGCAGTTACTCTTGGGGGGCCTACAATGAGCAGTTCTTC
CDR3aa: CASSYSWGAYNEQFF

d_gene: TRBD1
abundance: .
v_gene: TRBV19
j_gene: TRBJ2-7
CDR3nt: TGTGCCAGTAGTCCGGGGCAGGGGGAGTACGAGCAGTACTTC
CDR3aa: CASSPGQGEYEQYF

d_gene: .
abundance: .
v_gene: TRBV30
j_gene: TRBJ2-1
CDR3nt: TGTGCCTGGAGAACAGGTTACAATGAGCAGTTCTTC
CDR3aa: CAWRTGYNEQFF

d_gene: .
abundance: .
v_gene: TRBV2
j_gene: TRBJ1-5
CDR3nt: TGTGCCAGCAGCGCTTCCGAAGGTATTGGGTTTATCGATCAGCCCCAGCATTTT
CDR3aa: CASSASEGIGFIDQPQHF

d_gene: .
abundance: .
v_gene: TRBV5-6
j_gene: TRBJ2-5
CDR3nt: TGTGCCAGCAGCGGTGATATCGCGGAGACCCAGTACTTC
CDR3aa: CASSGDIAETQYF

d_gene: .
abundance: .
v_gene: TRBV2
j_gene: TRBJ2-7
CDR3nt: TGTGCCAGCAGTGAAGACGGGGAGCTCCTAGACGAGCAGTACTTC
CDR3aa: CASSEDGELLDEQYF

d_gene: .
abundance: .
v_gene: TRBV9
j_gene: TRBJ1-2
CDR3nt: TGTGCCAGCAGCGTAGGGCTGGGTTACGACTACACCTTC
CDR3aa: CASSVGLGYDYTF